This T cell receptor (beta chain) was identified in a study of shared clonotypes between healthy human individuals. Across the whole study: CD4 naive and CD4 memory each took three plates per donor, while CD8 naive took two and CD8 memory one.

Only CD45RO-negative cells positively selected for CCR7 counted as naive CD8 cells, so terminally differentiated effector memory CD45RA+ cells were excluded. This CDR3 contains 11 residues. Trimming cost V 5 bases and J 8 bases, with 7 bases left between them. Germline V CDR1 and CDR2: SGHTA, FQGNSA. The table came from immunoSEQ multiplex PCR; TCRdb's copy has only in-frame clones and leaves some out. The profile covers 700,000 to 950,000 clones, with 90% to 97% appearing a single time and under 0.3% taken by the ten largest. This clonotype originated in a man aged 25-40 years in good health. J is TRBJ2-1 and V is TRBV7-2; D remains unclear. Material for sequencing was naive CD8+ T cells sorted from blood. CDR3 sequence reads: CASSLMYEQFF. The CDR3 DNA sequence: TGTGCCAGCAGCCTTATGTATGAGCAGTTCTTC.